This T cell receptor (beta chain) was profiled in a study of T-cell memory formation after mild COVID-19. Background on the study: Largely donor-specific sequence clusters came from a couple of donors.

The study's findings and limits: A second wave of clones peaked on day 37, and their SARS-CoV-2 specificity went unconfirmed.

From the 5' RACE reads, TCRdb called clonotypes with MiXCR, one entry per CDR3 protein. This sample has about 430,000 distinct CDR3 sequences, with 20% to 25% found just once. Comment on this clonotype: Its target is not known.

The trim removed 3 bases at V and 7 bases at J, leaving 4 bases unmatched. The CDR3 extends over 15 amino acids. Looked up from germline, CDR1 is PRHDT and CDR2 is FYEKMQ (reference sequence). Sequences were obtained from PBMCs or a T cell subset sorted from them (not recorded which). The chain recombines TRBV13 with TRBJ1-6; TRBD1 matches 9 bases. The TCR sequence derives from an adult woman who had mild COVID-19 (a few samples of this study predate the infection). Cell type and time point are not known. The CDR3: CASSFTGTGNSPLHF. The CDR3 region has the DNA TGTGCCAGCAGCTTTACCGGGACAGGGAATTCACCCCTCCACTTT.